This TCR beta chain was retrieved from a study of blood T cell repertoires in COVID-19. The wider study: The United States, Italy and Spain provided the acute and convalescent COVID-19 samples. From T cells, B-cell-depleted T cells, or PBMCs came the material, which was cDNA or gDNA.

Trimming left V 5 bases short and J 0 bases short, with 19 bases between. CDR1 and CDR2 (germline): KGHSH, LQKENI. The CDR3 runs to 17 residues. Per the original data handling: Quantification of nucleated cells was approximated via reference gene primer amplification. The method was immunoSEQ multiplex PCR; TCRdb's version includes in-frame clones alone and lacks a portion of them. Clonal size and the V and J genes are those of that table, whereas D and trimming came from the DNA. The sample records roughly 300,000 clones, approximately 81% being singletons. The chain combines TRBV18 with TRBJ1-1; D perhaps matches TRBD1 (6 bases). This sequence originates from a woman aged 55-75 years with active or convalescent COVID-19. Sequenced: peripheral blood. The CDR3 is CASSSSGGPLLNTEAFF. In nucleotides, the CDR3 is TGTGCCAGCTCATCCTCCGGGGGGCCCCTATTGAACACTGAAGCTTTCTTT.